What follows describes a single T cell receptor (beta chain). This specimen comes from a study of CD8 T cells in Susac syndrome. V was clipped by 5 bases and J by 0 bases, with 9 bases between them. Germline V gives CDR1 SEHNR, CDR2 FQNEAQ (reference sequence). This CDR3 spans 14 amino acids. Random hexamers were used to reverse transcribe an amount of about 0.5 to 1 ug RNA. Across 54 Vbeta and 13 Jbeta, TCR beta CDR3 was amplified with immunoSEQ multiplex PCR. TCRdb itself ran the immunoSEQ multiplex PCR reads through MiXCR, one entry per CDR3 protein. Altogether 250,000 to 350,000 distinct CDR3 sequences are present, under 95% being singletons, with the ten largest covering approximately 0.065%. TEMRA cells were FACS-enriched, and CD8+ and CD4+ T cells were isolated negatively.

The chain couples TRBV7-9 to TRBJ2-3; D unresolved. This receptor was taken from a human donor with multiple sclerosis. The specimen was CD4+ T cells from PBMCs. Here the CDR3 DNA reads TGTGCCAGCAGCCCCCGGTATAGCACAGATACGCAGTATTTT. Translation gives CASSPRYSTDTQYF.